This TCR beta chain was retrieved from a study of memory CD4+ T cells and cytomegalovirus serostatus. Study-wide context: Donors were healthy Belgian adults, about ten CMV seropositive and about 24 seronegative.

This CDR3 spans 14 amino acids. Trimming stripped 4 bases from V and 5 bases from J, with 14 bases between. CDR1 is MNHEY, CDR2 SMNVEV, per germline (reference sequence). Study conclusions and caveats: Of 150 to 200 reported CMV TCRbeta sequences, 65 to 85 were found in memory CD4+ repertoires. The CMV-associated TCR signature appears largely within the CD4+ memory repertoire.

The table came from immunoSEQ multiplex PCR; TCRdb's copy has only in-frame clones and leaves some out. The sample lists 50,000 to 65,000 clones, roughly 78% seen once, with 0.77% in the top ten. The sort gate was single viable CD3+CD4+CD8-CD45RO+ cells for memory CD4+ T cells. Regarding this clone: Its antigen is still unknown.

The sequencing input was memory CD4+ T cells from blood. This TCR was sampled from an adult in good health and CMV-seronegative. The rearrangement uses TRBV27 and TRBJ1-1; D not resolved. CDR3 in amino acids: CASSSYTPSTEAFF. In nucleotides, the CDR3 is TGTGCCAGCAGTTCGTACACCCCGAGTACTGAAGCTTTCTTT.